Below are 15 T cell receptor beta chains sequenced from a single sample in a study of tumor-infiltrating lymphocytes in primary liver carcinoma. Making TCR beta cDNA involved approximately 510 ng total RNA and a constant-region primer. Researchers made the TCR beta libraries by running three nested multiplex PCR rounds with slightly modified ARM-PCR. The two initial PCR rounds, roughly 11 cycles each, used TRBV1-TRBV30 forward and C-beta reverse primers. TCRdb redid the calling of the multiplex PCR reads with MiXCR, one entry per CDR3 protein. The sample lists some 320,000 distinct CDR3 sequences, 65% occurring once. Unsorted whole blood yielded the blood RNA, and germline DNA was also extracted. The sample was peripheral blood. The receptor set was obtained from a man in his forties with primary liver carcinoma and hepatitis B virus infection.

Note on this clonotype: A much larger clone sits a single nucleotide away, making a read error possible. The J gene is TRBJ2-1, the V gene TRBV6-5, with 7 positions matching TRBD1. The CDR3 length is 12 residues. The V gene's germline CDR1 is MNHEY and CDR2 SVGAGI. V lost 4 bases to trimming and J lost 14 bases; unmatched junction nucleotides: 8. The CDR3 nucleotides are TGTGCCAGCAGTTCTCCGCGACAGGGAAAGTTCTTC. It yields the protein CASSSPRQGKFF.

With respect to this clonotype: An end of the junction differs from the germline gene, which may be a read error. The J gene is TRBJ1-5, the V gene TRBV6-2 or TRBV6-3; possible D gene TRBD1, 5 bases. CDR1 is MNHEY, CDR2 SVGEGT, per germline. CDR3 length: 12 amino acids. The DNA of the CDR3 is TGTGCCAGCAGGTCTGGGGCCCAGCCCCAACATTTT. This sequence encodes CASRSGAQPQHF.

Many counts were recorded for this clonotype. The chain links TRBV11-2 to TRBJ2-7; 7 bases align to TRBD1. The junction had 1 base not matched to a gene; V was cut back by 3 bases and J by 2 bases. The CDR3 has 13 residues. Germline lookup yields CDR1 SGHAT and CDR2 FQNNGV. The CDR3 sequence is CASSLGTAYEQYF. The CDR3 coding sequence is TGTGCCAGCAGCTTGGGGACAGCCTACGAGCAGTACTTC.

There are many counts of this clonotype. The genes are TRBV4-3 and TRBJ2-1; D is perhaps TRBD1 (5 bases). Trimming removed 4 bases at V and 1 base at J, with 17 bases between. This CDR3 comprises 17 residues. Germline CDR1 and CDR2: LGHNA and YSLEER. CDR3 region: CASSPKDGAPSYNEQFF. CDR3 in DNA: TGCGCCAGCAGCCCTAAGGATGGGGCCCCATCCTACAATGAGCAGTTCTTC.

Of note for this clonotype: A read error may explain this, as a much larger clone is one base away. J is TRBJ2-7 and V is TRBV12-3 or TRBV12-4; D uncertain. The CDR3 has 10 residues. Trimming took off 3 bases at V and 7 bases at J, with 4 bases between the two ends. The CDR3 DNA reads TGTGCCAGCAGTTTTTTTGAGCAGTACTTC. It yields the protein CASSFFEQYF.

Only a few counts were recorded for this clonotype. For the CDR3, the DNA is TGTGCCACCAGCAGAGCCGGCCCGGAGAAAAAACTGTTTTTT. Protein: CATSRAGPEKKLFF. V usage is TRBV15 and J usage is TRBJ1-4; D remains ambiguous. Germline-derived CDR1 and CDR2 are LNHNV and YYDKDF (reference sequence). Trimming stripped 1 base from V and 9 bases from J, with 12 bases between. There are 14 residues in the CDR3.

This clonotype came up a few times. V and J are TRBV5-6 and TRBJ2-3; D not certain. The CDR3 length is 16 residues. The germline V gene encodes CDR1 SGHDT and CDR2 YYEEEE. V gave up 3 bases and J gave up 0 bases, with 14 bases separating them. The CDR3 DNA reads TGTGCCAGCAGCTCCTTAGGATGGCAAAGCACAGATACGCAGTATTTT. This sequence encodes CASSSLGWQSTDTQYF. The variable domain in full, completed from reference TRBV5-6 and TRBJ2-3, reads DAGVTQSPTHLIKTRGQQVTLRCSPKSGHDTVSWYQQALGQGPQFIFQYYEEEERQRGNFPDRFSGHQFPNYSSELNVNALLLGDSALYLCASSSLGWQSTDTQYFGPGTRLTVL.

Notes on this clonotype: This clone may be a read error of a much larger clone one base away. The rearrangement uses TRBV6-5 and TRBJ1-2; tentative D call: TRBD1 (5 bases). CDR3 size: 12 residues. The germline V gene has CDR1 MNHEY and CDR2 SVGAGI. CDR3: CGSRETALGYTF. CDR3 sequence (DNA): TGTGGCAGCAGAGAGACAGCCTTAGGCTACACCTTC.

A remark on this clonotype: This clone may be a read error of a much larger clone one base away. A read error is likely, as this CDR3 ends without the conserved phenylalanine or tryptophan. The chain recombines TRBV12-3 or TRBV12-4 with TRBJ1-1, with unresolved D. The germline V and J ends were trimmed by 6 bases and 5 bases, with 13 bases remaining between them. The CDR3 loop spans 13 amino acids. The CDR3 here is CASRTSRGTEAFL. The CDR3 DNA reads TGTGCCAGCAGGACGAGTCGAGGAACTGAAGCTTTCTTA.

This clonotype turned up a few times. The chain combines TRBV5-5 with TRBJ2-3, with TRBD1 identical over 8 bases. Trimming removed 1 base from V and 5 bases from J; junction bases left unmatched: 9. The V gene's germline CDR1 is SGHKS and CDR2 YYEKEE (reference sequence). This CDR3 contains 16 residues. The CDR3 nucleotides are TGTGCCAGCAGCTTGAGGGCAGGGGGCAAGGGAGATACGCAGTATTTT. Translating gives CASSLRAGGKGDTQYF.

This chain uses TRBV4-2 with TRBJ2-7; D possibly matches TRBD1 or TRBD2 (5 bases each). CDR3 length: 14 amino acids. V gave up 0 bases and J gave up 8 bases, with 14 bases separating them. Germline V gives CDR1 LGHNA, CDR2 YNFKEQ. The CDR3 sequence: CASSQEGPLKKQYF. For the CDR3, the DNA is TGTGCCAGCAGCCAAGAGGGACCGCTGAAAAAGCAGTACTTC.

With respect to this clonotype: This may arise from a read error, as a much more abundant clone is one base away. V and J are TRBV12-3 or TRBV12-4 and TRBJ1-2; the D is unclear. This CDR3 is 15 amino acids long. The DNA for the CDR3 is TGTCCCAGCAGTTTAGTTCTGGAGGCTAACTATGGCTACACCTTC. Residues: CPSSLVLEANYGYTF.

This clonotype appeared many times. The rearrangement joins TRBV10-3 to TRBJ1-1; the D is unclear. V dropped 7 bases and J dropped 3 bases, with 12 bases sitting between them. Germline V gives CDR1 ENHRY, CDR2 SYGVKD. The CDR3 totals 13 residues. The CDR3 protein is CAIKTVADTEAFF. The CDR3 region has the DNA TGTGCCATCAAAACGGTGGCTGACACTGAAGCTTTCTTT.

Details on this clonotype: A much larger clone sits a single nucleotide away, making a read error possible. This rearrangement joins TRBV6-6 to TRBJ2-7; no clear D gene. V lost 5 bases and J lost 4, with 18 bases in between. This CDR3 comprises 15 residues. Germline CDR1 MNHNY, CDR2 SVGAGI (reference sequence). In DNA, the CDR3 is TGTGCCAGCAGTCGTACGAGGCTACGCATTTACGAGCAGTACTTC. Protein product: CASSRTRLRIYEQYF.

The chain is built from TRBV28 and TRBJ2-2; 7 nucleotides line up with TRBD1. The CDR3 is 16 amino acids. Germline loops: CDR1 MDHEN, CDR2 SYDVKM. V was clipped by 7 bases and J by 3 bases; unmatched bases: 11. In DNA form, the CDR3 reads TGTGCCAGCAATCGAACAGGGACAGTTTACACCGGGGAGCTGTTTTTT. Amino acids: CASNRTGTVYTGELFF.